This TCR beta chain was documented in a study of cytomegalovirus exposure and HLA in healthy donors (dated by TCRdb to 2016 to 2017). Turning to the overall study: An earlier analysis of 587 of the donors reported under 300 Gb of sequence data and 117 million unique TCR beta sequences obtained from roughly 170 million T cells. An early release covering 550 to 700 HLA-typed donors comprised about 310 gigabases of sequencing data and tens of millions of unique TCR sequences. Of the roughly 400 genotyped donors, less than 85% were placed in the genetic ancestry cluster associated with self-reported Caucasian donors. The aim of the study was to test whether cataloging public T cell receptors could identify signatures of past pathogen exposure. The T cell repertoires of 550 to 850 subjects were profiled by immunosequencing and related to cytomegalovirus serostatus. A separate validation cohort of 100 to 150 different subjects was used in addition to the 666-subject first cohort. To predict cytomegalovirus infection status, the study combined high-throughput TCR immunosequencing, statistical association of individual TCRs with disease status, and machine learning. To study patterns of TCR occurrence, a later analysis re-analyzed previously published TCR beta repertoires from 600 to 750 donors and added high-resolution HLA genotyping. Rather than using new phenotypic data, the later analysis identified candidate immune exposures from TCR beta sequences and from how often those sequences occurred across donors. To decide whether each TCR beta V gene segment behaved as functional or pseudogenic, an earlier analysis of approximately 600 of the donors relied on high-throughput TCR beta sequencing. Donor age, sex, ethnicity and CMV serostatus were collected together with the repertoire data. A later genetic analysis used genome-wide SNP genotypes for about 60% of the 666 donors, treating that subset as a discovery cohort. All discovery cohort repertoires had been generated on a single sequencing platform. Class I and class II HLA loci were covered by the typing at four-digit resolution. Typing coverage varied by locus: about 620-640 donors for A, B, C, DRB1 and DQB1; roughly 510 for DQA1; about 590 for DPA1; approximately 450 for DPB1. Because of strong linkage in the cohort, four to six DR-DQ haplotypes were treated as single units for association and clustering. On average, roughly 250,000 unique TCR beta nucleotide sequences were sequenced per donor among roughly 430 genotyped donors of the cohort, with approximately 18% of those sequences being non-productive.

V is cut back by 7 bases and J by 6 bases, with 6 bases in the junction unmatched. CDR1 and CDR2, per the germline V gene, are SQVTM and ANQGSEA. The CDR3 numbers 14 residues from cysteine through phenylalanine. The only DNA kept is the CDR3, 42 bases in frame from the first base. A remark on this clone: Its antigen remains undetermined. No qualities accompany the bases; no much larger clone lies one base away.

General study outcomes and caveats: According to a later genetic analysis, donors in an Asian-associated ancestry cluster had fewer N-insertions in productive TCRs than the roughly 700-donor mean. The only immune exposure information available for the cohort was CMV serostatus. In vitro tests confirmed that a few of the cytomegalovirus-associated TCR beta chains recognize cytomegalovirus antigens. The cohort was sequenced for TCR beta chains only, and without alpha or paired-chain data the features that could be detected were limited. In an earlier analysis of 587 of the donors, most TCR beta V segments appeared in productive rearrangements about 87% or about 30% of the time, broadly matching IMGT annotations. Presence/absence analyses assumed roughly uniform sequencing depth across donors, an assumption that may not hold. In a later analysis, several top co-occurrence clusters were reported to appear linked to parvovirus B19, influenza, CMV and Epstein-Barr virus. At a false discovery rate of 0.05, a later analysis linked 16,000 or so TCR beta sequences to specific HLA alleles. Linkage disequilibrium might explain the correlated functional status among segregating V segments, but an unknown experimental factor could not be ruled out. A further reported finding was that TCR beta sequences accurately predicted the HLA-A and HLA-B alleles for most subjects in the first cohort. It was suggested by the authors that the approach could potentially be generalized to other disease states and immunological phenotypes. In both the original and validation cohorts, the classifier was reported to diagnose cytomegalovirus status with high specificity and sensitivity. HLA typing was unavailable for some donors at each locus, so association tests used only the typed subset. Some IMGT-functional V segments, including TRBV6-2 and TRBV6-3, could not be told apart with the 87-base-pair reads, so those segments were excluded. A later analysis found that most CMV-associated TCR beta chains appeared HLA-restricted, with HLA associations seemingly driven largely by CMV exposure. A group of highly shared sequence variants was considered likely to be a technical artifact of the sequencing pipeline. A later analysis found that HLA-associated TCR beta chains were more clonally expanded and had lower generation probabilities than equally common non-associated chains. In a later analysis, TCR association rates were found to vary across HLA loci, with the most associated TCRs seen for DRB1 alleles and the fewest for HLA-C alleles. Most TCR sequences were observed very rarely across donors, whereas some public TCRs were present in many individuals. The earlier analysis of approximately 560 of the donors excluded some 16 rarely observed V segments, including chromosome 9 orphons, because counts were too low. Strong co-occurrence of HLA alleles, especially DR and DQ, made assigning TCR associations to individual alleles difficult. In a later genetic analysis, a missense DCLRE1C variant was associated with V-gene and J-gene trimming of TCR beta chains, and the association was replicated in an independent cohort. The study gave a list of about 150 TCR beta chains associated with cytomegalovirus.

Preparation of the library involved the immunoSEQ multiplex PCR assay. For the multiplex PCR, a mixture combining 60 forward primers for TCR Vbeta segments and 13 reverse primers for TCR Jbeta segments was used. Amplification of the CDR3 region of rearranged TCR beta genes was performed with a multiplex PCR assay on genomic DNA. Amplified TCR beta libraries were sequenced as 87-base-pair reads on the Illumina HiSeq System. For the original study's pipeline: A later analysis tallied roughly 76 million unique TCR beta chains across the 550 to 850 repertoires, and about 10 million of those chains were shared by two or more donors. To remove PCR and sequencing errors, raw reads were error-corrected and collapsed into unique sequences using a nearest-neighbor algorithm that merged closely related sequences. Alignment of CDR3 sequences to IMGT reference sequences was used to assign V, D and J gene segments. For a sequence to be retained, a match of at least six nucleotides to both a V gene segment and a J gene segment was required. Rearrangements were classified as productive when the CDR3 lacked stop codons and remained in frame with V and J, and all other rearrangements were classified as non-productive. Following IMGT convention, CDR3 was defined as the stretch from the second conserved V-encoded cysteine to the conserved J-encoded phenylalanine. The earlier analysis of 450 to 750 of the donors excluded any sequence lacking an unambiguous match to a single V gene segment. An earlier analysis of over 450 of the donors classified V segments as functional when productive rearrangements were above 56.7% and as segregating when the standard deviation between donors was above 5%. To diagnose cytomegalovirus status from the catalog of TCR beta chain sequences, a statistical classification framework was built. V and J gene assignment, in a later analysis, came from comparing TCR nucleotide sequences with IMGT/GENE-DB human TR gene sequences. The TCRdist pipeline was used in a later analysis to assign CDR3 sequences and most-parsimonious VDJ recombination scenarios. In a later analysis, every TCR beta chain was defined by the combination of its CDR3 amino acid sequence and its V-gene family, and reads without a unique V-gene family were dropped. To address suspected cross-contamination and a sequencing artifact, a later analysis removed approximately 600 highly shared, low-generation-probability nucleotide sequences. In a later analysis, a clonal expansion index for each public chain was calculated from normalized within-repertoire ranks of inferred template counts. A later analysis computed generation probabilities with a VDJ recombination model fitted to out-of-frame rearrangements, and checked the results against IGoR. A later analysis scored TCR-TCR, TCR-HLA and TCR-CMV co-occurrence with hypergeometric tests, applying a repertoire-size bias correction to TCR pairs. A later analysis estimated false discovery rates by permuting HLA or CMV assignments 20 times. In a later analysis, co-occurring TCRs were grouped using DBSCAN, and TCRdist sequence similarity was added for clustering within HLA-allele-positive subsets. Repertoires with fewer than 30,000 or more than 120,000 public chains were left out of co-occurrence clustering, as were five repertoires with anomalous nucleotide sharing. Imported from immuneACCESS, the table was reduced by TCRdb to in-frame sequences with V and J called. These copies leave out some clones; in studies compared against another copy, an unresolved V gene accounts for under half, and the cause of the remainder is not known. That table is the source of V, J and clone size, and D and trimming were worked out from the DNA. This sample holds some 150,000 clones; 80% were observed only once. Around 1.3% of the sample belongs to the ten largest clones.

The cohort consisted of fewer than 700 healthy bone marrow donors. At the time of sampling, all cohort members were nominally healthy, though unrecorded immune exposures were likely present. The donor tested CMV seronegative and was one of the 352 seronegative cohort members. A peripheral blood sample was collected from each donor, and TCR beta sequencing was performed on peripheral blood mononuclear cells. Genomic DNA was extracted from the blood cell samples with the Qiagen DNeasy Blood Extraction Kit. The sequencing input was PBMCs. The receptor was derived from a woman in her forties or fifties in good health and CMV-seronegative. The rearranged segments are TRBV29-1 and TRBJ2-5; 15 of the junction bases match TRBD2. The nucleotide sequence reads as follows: TGCAGCGGGGGACTAGCGGGAGGAGAAAAGACCCAGTACTTC. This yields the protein CSGGLAGGEKTQYF.